The 28 T cell receptor beta chains given below trace back to one sample, sequenced in a study of cytomegalovirus exposure and HLA in healthy donors. 60 Vbeta and 13 Jbeta primers were used in PCR. Data came from immunoSEQ multiplex PCR; TCRdb stores just in-frame clones and leaves some out. The sample holds 90,000 to 110,000 clones, roughly 70% seen once. Source material: PBMCs. These receptors were collected from a woman in her 70s in good health and CMV-seropositive.

The rearrangement joins TRBV19 to TRBJ2-2; D possibly corresponds to TRBD1 (6 bases). This CDR3 region has 14 residues. Per the germline V gene, CDR1 is LNHDA and CDR2 is SQIVND (reference sequence). Trimming took off 3 bases at V and 6 bases at J, with 11 bases between the two ends. The CDR3 coding sequence is TGTGCCAGTAGTATCACAGGGAGCGCCGGGGAGCTGTTTTTT. Translated, it gives CASSITGSAGELFF.

The V and J genes are TRBV10-3 and TRBJ2-7, with a weak D call TRBD2 (7 bases). Trimming removed 4 bases at V and 0 bases at J, with 16 bases between. Germline CDR1 ENHRY, CDR2 SYGVKD. The CDR3 has 16 amino acids. CDR3 sequence: CAISGKGGEISYEQYF. Here the CDR3 DNA reads TGTGCCATCAGTGGTAAAGGGGGGGAAATCTCCTACGAGCAGTACTTC.

The chain is built from TRBV30 and TRBJ2-3; D remains unclear. The CDR3 is 13 amino acids. The germline V gene has CDR1 GTSNPN and CDR2 SVGIG (reference sequence). The V and J ends lost 2 bases and 4 bases respectively, with 10 bases between them. CDR3 DNA sequence: TGTGCCTGGAGTTCCTCAGATCCAGATACGCAGTATTTT. Its protein is CAWSSSDPDTQYF.

This clone was observed a few times. V and J are TRBV29-1 and TRBJ1-1; unclear D gene. There are 13 residues in the CDR3. CDR1 is SQVTM, CDR2 ANQGSEA, per germline. V was pared by 4 bases and J by 5 bases, with 14 bases between. The CDR3 DNA reads as TGCAGCGTTGTGGCCCCAAGGCGGACTGAAGCTTTCTTT. Amino acids: CSVVAPRRTEAFF.

This clone was seen a handful of times. The gene calls are TRBV7-2 and TRBJ2-5, with TRBD2 identical over 8 bases. The germline gives CDR1 SGHTA, CDR2 FQGNSA. The junction had 14 bases not matched to a gene; V was cut back by 10 bases and J by 1 base. The CDR3 spans 16 residues. The DNA for the CDR3 is TGTGCCACTGAAGTAGGCGGACTAGCTCTCCAAGAGACCCAGTACTTC. This gives the protein CATEVGGLALQETQYF.

The chain links TRBV6-6 to TRBJ1-1; D is uncertain. The CDR3 spans 13 residues. The germline V gene has CDR1 MNHNY and CDR2 SVGAGI (reference sequence). Trimming removed 7 bases at V and 6 bases at J, with 15 bases between. The CDR3 loop reads CASTDAGRAEAFF. The CDR3 DNA reads as TGTGCCAGCACCGACGCCGGTCGGGCTGAAGCTTTCTTT.

This clone was detected once. The chain joins TRBV6-4 to TRBJ1-2; the match to TRBD1 covers 9 bases. V gave up 5 bases and J gave up 8 bases; unmatched junction bases: 6. The germline CDR1 and CDR2 sequences are MRHNA and SNTAGT. The CDR3 runs 13 residues. CDR3 in amino acids: CASSLTGGSGYTF. CDR3 DNA sequence: TGTGCCAGCAGTCTAACAGGGGGCTCAGGCTACACCTTC.

The rearrangement joins TRBV6-6 to TRBJ2-3, with D possibly TRBD2 on 6 matching bases. V gave up 6 bases and J gave up 9 bases, with 16 bases separating them. The length of the CDR3 is 13 residues. Germline lookup yields CDR1 MNHNY and CDR2 SVGAGI (reference sequence). CDR3 sequence reads: CASSNSGVLTQYF. In DNA, the CDR3 is TGTGCCAGCAGCAATTCGGGGGTTTTGACGCAGTATTTT.

The J gene is TRBJ1-1, the V gene TRBV30, with TRBD1 as a possible D gene (5 bases). The CDR3 covers 13 residues. The germline V gene has CDR1 GTSNPN and CDR2 SVGIG (reference sequence). CDR3 amino acids: CVGGQMMNTEAFF. In DNA form, the CDR3 reads TGTGTGGGGGGTCAGATGATGAACACTGAAGCTTTCTTT.

The V gene is TRBV20-1, the J gene TRBJ1-2, with TRBD1 identical over 9 bases. CDR1 and CDR2 from the germline V gene are DFQATT and SNEGSKA (reference sequence). The CDR3 runs to 11 residues. CDR3 loop: CGLQGAKGYTF. CDR3 nucleotide sequence: TGCGGATTACAGGGGGCGAAAGGCTACACCTTC.

The chain carries TRBV7-8 and TRBJ1-3, with unresolved D. The germline V gene encodes CDR1 SGHVS and CDR2 FQNEAQ. The V and J ends lost 0 bases and 0 bases respectively, with 6 bases between them. The CDR3 runs to 15 residues. CDR3: CASSLAAISGNTIYF. DNA of the CDR3: TGTGCCAGCAGCTTAGCGGCAATCTCTGGAAACACCATATATTTT.

The chain carries TRBV27 and TRBJ2-7; 10 nucleotides agree with TRBD1. Germline loops: CDR1 MNHEY, CDR2 SMNVEV (reference sequence). The CDR3 totals 17 residues. Trimming removed 4 bases from V and 1 base from J; junction bases left unmatched: 10. CDR3 DNA: TGTGCCAGCAGTTCCCGACTCGACAGGGGGCTGTCCTACGAGCAGTACTTC. Protein: CASSSRLDRGLSYEQYF.

There are a few counts of this clone. The chain recombines TRBV15 with TRBJ1-1; weak D call: TRBD1 (5 bases). The V end lost 4 bases, the J end lost 6 bases, and 12 bases lay between the germline ends. The CDR3 consists of 13 residues. Germline assignment: CDR1 LNHNV and CDR2 YYDKDF (reference sequence). The CDR3 sequence is CATSTAGFSEAFF. CDR3 coding DNA: TGTGCCACCAGCACAGCAGGGTTCTCTGAAGCTTTCTTT. Together with reference TRBV15 and TRBJ1-1, the CDR3 gives the full variable domain: DAMVIQNPRYQVTQFGKPVTLSCSQTLNHNVMYWYQQKSSQAPKLLFHYYDKDFNNEADTPDNFQSRRPNTSFCFLDIRSPGLGDTAMYLCATSTAGFSEAFFGQGTRLTVV.

This clone was seen just once. V is TRBV7-3 and J is TRBJ2-7; D might be TRBD2 (6 bases). This CDR3 spans 14 amino acids. Trimming cost V 0 bases and J 2 bases, with 8 bases left between them. Germline V CDR1 and CDR2: SGHTA, FQGTGA. CDR3: CASSLTPGAYEQYF. The CDR3 bases are TGTGCCAGCAGCTTAACTCCGGGGGCCTACGAGCAGTACTTC.

The chain joins TRBV5-1 to TRBJ2-7; D remains unclear. This CDR3 region has 14 residues. The germline V gene encodes CDR1 SGHRS and CDR2 YFSETQ. Trimming took 4 bases from V and 4 from J, leaving 15 bases between them. The CDR3 region has the DNA TGCGCCAGCAGCCAGGATAATAAGGCTTACGAGCAGTACTTC. Protein sequence: CASSQDNKAYEQYF.

The V and J genes are TRBV7-7 and TRBJ2-2; D is unclear. CDR3 length: 16 amino acids. Germline values: CDR1 SSHAT, CDR2 FNYEAQ (reference sequence). V lost 1 base to trimming and J lost 0 bases, with 9 bases between them. This chain's CDR3 is CASSLGQISNTGELFF. DNA of the CDR3: TGTGCCAGCAGCTTAGGGCAGATCTCGAACACCGGGGAGCTGTTTTTT. Drawing the rest from reference TRBV7-7 and TRBJ2-2, the complete variable domain is GAGVSQSPRYKVTKRGQDVTLRCDPISSHATLYWYQQALGQGPEFLTYFNYEAQPDKSGLPSDRFSAERPEGSISTLTIQRTEQRDSAMYRCASSLGQISNTGELFFGEGSRLTVL.

This clone was picked up one time. The rearrangement joins TRBV15 to TRBJ2-7; 7 bases map to TRBD1. CDR3 length: 16 residues. V shed 3 bases and J 4 bases; nucleotides not matched to a gene: 12. CDR1 is LNHNV, CDR2 YYDKDF, per germline (reference sequence). The CDR3 region is CATSRGSTGIGYEQYF. The CDR3 DNA sequence: TGTGCCACCAGCAGGGGGTCGACAGGGATAGGGTACGAGCAGTACTTC.

The chain carries TRBV4-1 and TRBJ2-7; D gene ambiguous. Trimming removed 0 bases at V and 1 base at J, with 10 bases between. This CDR3 has 15 residues. The germline V gene encodes CDR1 MGHRA and CDR2 YSYEKL. CDR3 sequence reads: CASSQEWRASYEQYF. The CDR3 nucleotides read TGCGCCAGCAGCCAAGAATGGAGAGCGTCCTACGAGCAGTACTTC.

The chain links TRBV6-1 to TRBJ1-5; a weak D match, TRBD1 (6 bases). V lost 8 bases to trimming and J lost 2 bases, with 10 bases between them. CDR3 length equals 13 residues. Germline lookup yields CDR1 MNHNS and CDR2 SASEGT. CDR3 residues: CASGDMGNQPQHF. CDR3 DNA sequence: TGTGCCAGCGGGGACATGGGCAATCAGCCCCAGCATTTT.

The chain has TRBV7-3 and TRBJ2-3; TRBD2 aligns across 8 bases. The CDR3 extends over 16 amino acids. CDR1 is SGHTA, CDR2 FQGTGA, per germline. Germline trimming cut 0 bases from V and 5 bases from J; bases unmatched to any gene: 7. CDR3 amino acids: CASSLTVGGGQDTQYF. The CDR3 DNA sequence: TGTGCCAGCAGCTTAACGGTGGGCGGGGGGCAAGATACGCAGTATTTT.

This chain links TRBV15 with TRBJ1-1; D may be TRBD1 (5 bases). V dropped 0 bases and J dropped 10 bases, with 18 bases sitting between them. This CDR3 is 15 amino acids long. Germline-derived CDR1 and CDR2 are LNHNV and YYDKDF (reference sequence). This chain's CDR3 is CATSRDTPRVNGAFF. Here the CDR3 DNA reads TGTGCCACCAGCAGAGATACGCCCAGGGTAAATGGAGCTTTCTTT.

V usage is TRBV6-4 and J usage is TRBJ1-1, with a weak D call TRBD1 (5 bases). Trimming cost V 6 bases and J 1 base, with 9 bases left between them. The CDR3 extends over 13 amino acids. Germline V lookup: CDR1 MRHNA, CDR2 SNTAGT. The CDR3 DNA is TGTGCCAGCAGCCAACAGGAGAACACTGAAGCTTTCTTT. Translating it yields CASSQQENTEAFF.

This chain connects TRBV30 to TRBJ2-1, with TRBD2 matching 8 bases. CDR3 length: 19 amino acids. The germline V gene encodes CDR1 GTSNPN and CDR2 SVGIG (reference sequence). The V gene end was trimmed by 0 bases and the J gene end by 5 bases; junction bases not matched to a gene: 18. Here the CDR3 DNA reads TGTGCCTGGAGTGTATTACCAGCGGGGGCTTCTTCTCGTCACAATGAGCAGTTCTTC. This encodes CAWSVLPAGASSRHNEQFF.

The chain couples TRBV7-2 to TRBJ1-6; TRBD1 matches 8 bases. Germline V gene data show CDR1 as SGHTA and CDR2 as FQGNSA. This CDR3 region has 15 residues. The trim removed 5 bases at V and 9 bases at J, leaving 9 bases unmatched. CDR3 coding DNA: TGTGCCAGCAGCGCAAAGGGGACAGGTACTTCACCCCTCCACTTT. This encodes CASSAKGTGTSPLHF.

The V and J genes are TRBV5-1 and TRBJ2-5, with TRBD2 identical over 10 bases. Germline V gives CDR1 SGHRS, CDR2 YFSETQ. The length of the CDR3 is 15 residues. Trimming took 2 bases from V and 3 from J; bases not matched to a gene: 4. The CDR3 here is CASSFAGLAEETQYF. DNA of the CDR3: TGCGCCAGCAGCTTTGCCGGACTAGCGGAAGAGACCCAGTACTTC.

Comment on this clone: One end of the junction varies from germline; a read error may be responsible. V and J are TRBV7-9 and TRBJ1-1; a possible D gene is TRBD1 (5 bases). The V gene's germline CDR1 is SEHNR and CDR2 FQNEAQ (reference sequence). The CDR3 spans 12 residues. The CDR3 loop is CSSSLGRGRPFF. CDR3 DNA sequence: TGTTCCAGCAGCTTAGGGAGGGGACGACCTTTCTTT.

The J gene is TRBJ2-7, the V gene TRBV30; D gene uncertain. The CDR3 length is 12 residues. The V gene lost 0 bases and the J gene lost 6 bases, with 9 bases spanning the gap. Germline assignment: CDR1 GTSNPN and CDR2 SVGIG (reference sequence). The CDR3, as DNA: TGTGCCTGGAGTGTCAGTTTTGGCGAGCAGTACTTC. Amino acid sequence: CAWSVSFGEQYF. The entire variable domain, with the rest obtained from reference TRBV30 and TRBJ2-7, is as follows: SQTIHQWPATLVQPVGSPLSLECTVEGTSNPNLYWYRQAAGRGLQLLFYSVGIGQISSEVPQNLSASRPQDRQFILSSKKLLLSDSGFYLCAWSVSFGEQYFGPGTRLTVT.

CDR3 sequence (DNA): TGTGCTAGTGCCCTACAGGGTAACTATGGCTACACCTTC. Protein: CASALQGNYGYTF. V gene TRBV12-5 combines with J gene TRBJ1-2; D possibly corresponds to TRBD1 (6 bases). The germline V gene has CDR1 LGHNT and CDR2 FRNRAP. The V and J ends lost 7 bases and 1 base respectively, with 10 bases between them. The CDR3 covers 13 residues.